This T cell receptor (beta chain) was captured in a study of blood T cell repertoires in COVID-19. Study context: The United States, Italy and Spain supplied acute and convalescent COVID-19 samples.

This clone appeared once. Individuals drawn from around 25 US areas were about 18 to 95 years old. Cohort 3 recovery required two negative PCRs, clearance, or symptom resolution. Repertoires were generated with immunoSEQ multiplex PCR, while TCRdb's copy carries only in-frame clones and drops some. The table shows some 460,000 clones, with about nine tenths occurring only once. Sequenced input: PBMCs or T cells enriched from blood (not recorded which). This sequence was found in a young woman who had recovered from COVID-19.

The CDR3 loop is CASSPRDTQGGYGYTF. CDR3 DNA sequence: TGTGCCAGCAGCCCCCGGGACACCCAAGGGGGCTATGGCTACACCTTC. This chain uses TRBV3-1 (or the pseudogene TRBV3-2) with TRBJ1-2, with a tentative D call TRBD1 (6 bases). The CDR3 runs 16 residues. Germline values: CDR1 LGHDT, CDR2 YNNKEL (reference sequence). V lost 4 bases, J lost 4 bases, and 19 bases lay in between.